These T cell receptor beta chains were read from a single sample in a study of cytomegalovirus exposure and HLA in healthy donors. Libraries were prepared by immunoSEQ multiplex PCR; TCRdb keeps only in-frame clonotypes and omits some of them. The sample gives 95,000 to 110,000 clones, roughly 87% of which show up once; 2% to 3% is in the top ten. The sample consisted of PBMCs. The source is a man aged 25-45 years in good health and CMV-seropositive. The conserved cysteine and the conserved F or W are not part of the CDR3 here. Fields, in order: V gene, CDR3 protein.

v_gene: TRBV5-6
CDR3aa: ASSLAGTEFYSNQPQH

v_gene: TRBV9
CDR3aa: ASSVGTGQETQY

v_gene: TRBV18
CDR3aa: ASSPVSRVEAF

v_gene: TRBV18
CDR3aa: ASSQPWSEQF

v_gene: TRBV6-4
CDR3aa: ASSRVPSYNEQF

v_gene: TRBV4-2
CDR3aa: ASSQEKRGGTTYNEQF

v_gene: TRBV6-5
CDR3aa: ASSIPSSEQF

v_gene: TRBV6-5
CDR3aa: ASSEGDTSYEQY

v_gene: TRBV4-1
CDR3aa: ATSGLAGALDTQY

v_gene: TRBV2
CDR3aa: ATSRGGGLGNEQF

v_gene: TRBV7-2
CDR3aa: ASSLVHLTSYGYT

v_gene: TRBV7-9
CDR3aa: SSSLVATGELF

v_gene: TRBV7-8
CDR3aa: ASSLDIARGTGNTIY

v_gene: TRBV29-1
CDR3aa: SVALQGLGNNEQF

v_gene: TRBV5-4
CDR3aa: ASSFGTAGNTIY

v_gene: TRBV4-1
CDR3aa: ASSLSGGKNTGELF

v_gene: TRBV4-2
CDR3aa: ASSQGVGNEKLF

v_gene: TRBV11-3
CDR3aa: ASSFGSMATDTQY